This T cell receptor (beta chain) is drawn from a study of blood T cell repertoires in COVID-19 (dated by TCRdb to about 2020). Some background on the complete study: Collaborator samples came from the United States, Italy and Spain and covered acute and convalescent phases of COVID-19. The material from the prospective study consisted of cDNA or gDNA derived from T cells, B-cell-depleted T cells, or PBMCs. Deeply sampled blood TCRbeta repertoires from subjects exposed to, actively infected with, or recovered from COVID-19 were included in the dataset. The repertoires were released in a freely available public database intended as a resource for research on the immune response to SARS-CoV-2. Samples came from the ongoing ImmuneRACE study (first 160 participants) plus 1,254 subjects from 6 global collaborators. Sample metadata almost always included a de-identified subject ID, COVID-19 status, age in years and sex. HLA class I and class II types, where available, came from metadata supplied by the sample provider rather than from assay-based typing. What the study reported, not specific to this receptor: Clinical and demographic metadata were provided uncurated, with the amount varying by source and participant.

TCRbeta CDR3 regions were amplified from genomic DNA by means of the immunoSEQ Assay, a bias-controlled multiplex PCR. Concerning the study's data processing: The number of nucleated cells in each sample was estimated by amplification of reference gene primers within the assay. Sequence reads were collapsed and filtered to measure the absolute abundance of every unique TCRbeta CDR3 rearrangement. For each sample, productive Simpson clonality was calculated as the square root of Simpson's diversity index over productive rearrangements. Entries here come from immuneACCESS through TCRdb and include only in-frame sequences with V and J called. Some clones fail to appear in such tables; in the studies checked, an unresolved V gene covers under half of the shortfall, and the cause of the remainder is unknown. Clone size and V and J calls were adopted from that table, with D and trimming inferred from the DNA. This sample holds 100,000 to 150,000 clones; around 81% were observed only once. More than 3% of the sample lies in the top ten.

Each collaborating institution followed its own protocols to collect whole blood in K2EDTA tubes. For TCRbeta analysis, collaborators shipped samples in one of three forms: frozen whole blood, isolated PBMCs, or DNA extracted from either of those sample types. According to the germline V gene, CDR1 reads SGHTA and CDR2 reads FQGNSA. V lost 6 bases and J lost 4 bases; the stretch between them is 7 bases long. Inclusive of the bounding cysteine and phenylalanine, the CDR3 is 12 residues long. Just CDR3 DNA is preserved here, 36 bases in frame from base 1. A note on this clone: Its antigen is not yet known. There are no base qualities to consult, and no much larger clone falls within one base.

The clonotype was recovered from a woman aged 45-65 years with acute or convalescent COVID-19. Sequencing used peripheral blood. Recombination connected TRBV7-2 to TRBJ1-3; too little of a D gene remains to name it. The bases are TGTGCCAGCAGTCCGGGGGGAAACACCATATATTTT. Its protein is CASSPGGNTIYF.